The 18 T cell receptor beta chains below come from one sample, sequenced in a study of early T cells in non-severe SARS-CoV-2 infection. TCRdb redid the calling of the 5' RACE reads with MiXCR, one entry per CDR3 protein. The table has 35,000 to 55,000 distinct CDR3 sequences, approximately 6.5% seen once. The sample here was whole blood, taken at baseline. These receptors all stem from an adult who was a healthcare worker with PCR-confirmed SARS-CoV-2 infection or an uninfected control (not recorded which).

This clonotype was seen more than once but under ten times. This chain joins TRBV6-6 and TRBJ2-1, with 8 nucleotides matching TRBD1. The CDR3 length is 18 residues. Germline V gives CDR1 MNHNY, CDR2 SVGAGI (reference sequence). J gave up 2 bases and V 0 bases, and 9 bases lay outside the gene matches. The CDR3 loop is CASSYSVSGRGPYNEQFF. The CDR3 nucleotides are TGTGCCAGCAGTTACTCCGTTTCGGGCAGGGGGCCCTACAATGAGCAGTTCTTC.

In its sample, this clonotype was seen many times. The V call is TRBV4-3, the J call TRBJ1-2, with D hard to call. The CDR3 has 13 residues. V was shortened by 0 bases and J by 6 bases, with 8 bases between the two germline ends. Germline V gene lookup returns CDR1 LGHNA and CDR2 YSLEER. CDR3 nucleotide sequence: TGCGCCAGCAGCCAAGATGAAGGGAATGGCTACACCTTC. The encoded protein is CASSQDEGNGYTF.

CDR3 in amino acids: CASSQVRGAEQYF. The CDR3 region has the DNA TGTGCCAGCAGCCAAGTACGGGGGGCCGAGCAGTACTTC. The chain has TRBV14 and TRBJ2-7; possibly TRBD2 for D (7 bases). V was pared by 1 base and J by 6 bases, with 10 bases between. Germline CDR1 is SGHDN and CDR2 is FVKESK. This CDR3 has 13 amino acids.

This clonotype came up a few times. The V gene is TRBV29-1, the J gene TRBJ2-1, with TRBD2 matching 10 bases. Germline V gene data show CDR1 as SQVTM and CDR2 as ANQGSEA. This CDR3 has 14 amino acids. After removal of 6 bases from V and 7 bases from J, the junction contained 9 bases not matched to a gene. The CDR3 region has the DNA TGCAGCGTCGAACCAGCGGGAGGGAGGAATGAGCAGTTCTTC. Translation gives CSVEPAGGRNEQFF.

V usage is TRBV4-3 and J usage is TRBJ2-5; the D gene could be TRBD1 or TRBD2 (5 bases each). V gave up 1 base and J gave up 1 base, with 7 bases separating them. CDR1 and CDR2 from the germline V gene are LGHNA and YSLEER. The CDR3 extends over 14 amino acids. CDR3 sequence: CASSQAGTQETQYF. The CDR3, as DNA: TGCGCCAGCAGCCAAGCCGGGACCCAAGAGACCCAGTACTTC.

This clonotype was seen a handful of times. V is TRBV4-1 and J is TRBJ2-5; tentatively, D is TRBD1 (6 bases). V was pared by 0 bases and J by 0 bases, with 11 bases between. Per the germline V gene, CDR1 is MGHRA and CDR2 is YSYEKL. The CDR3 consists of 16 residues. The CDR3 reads CASSQDQGRYQETQYF. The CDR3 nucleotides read TGCGCCAGCAGCCAAGATCAGGGGCGGTACCAAGAGACCCAGTACTTC.

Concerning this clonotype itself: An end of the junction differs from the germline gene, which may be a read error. CDR3 amino acids: CVSSLGLAIYNEQFF. The CDR3 DNA reads as TGTGTCAGCAGCCTGGGACTAGCGATTTACAATGAGCAGTTCTTC. This rearrangement joins TRBV4-2 to TRBJ2-1; 10 nucleotides agree with TRBD2. The CDR3 is made up of 15 amino acids. Per germline, CDR1 LGHNA and CDR2 YNFKEQ.

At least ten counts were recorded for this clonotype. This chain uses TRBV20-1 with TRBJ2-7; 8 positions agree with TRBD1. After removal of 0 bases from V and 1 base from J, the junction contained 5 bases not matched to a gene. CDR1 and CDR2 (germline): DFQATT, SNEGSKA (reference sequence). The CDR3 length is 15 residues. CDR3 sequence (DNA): TGCAGTGCTAGAGATAGGGACAGGCCATCCTACGAGCAGTACTTC. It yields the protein CSARDRDRPSYEQYF.

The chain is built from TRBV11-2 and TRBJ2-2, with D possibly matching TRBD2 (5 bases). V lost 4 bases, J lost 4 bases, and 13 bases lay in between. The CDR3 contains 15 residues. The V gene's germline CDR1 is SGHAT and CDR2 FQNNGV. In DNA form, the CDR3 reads TGTGCCAGCAGCTGGTTGACTGGGAGCACCGGGGAGCTGTTTTTT. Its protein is CASSWLTGSTGELFF.

The chain's CDR3 is CASSSDGTFAGNTIYF. The CDR3, as DNA: TGTGCCAGCAGCTCGGACGGTACCTTCGCCGGAAACACCATATATTTT. The chain employs TRBV11-2 and TRBJ1-3; D unclear. V dropped 4 bases and J dropped 4 bases, with 17 bases sitting between them. CDR3 length: 16 residues. Germline CDR1 is SGHAT and CDR2 is FQNNGV.

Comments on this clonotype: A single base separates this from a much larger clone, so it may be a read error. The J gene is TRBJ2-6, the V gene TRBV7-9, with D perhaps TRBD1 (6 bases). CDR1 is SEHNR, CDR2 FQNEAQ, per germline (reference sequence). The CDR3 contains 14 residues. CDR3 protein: CASSSGLGANILTF. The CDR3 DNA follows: TGTGCCAGCAGCTCAGGGCTGGGGGCCAACATCCTGACTTTC.

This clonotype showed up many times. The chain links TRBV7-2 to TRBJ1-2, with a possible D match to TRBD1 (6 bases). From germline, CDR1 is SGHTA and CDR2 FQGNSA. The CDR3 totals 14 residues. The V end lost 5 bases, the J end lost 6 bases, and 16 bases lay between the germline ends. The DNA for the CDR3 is TGTGCCAGCAGCGCCTACAGGGAAGATAATGGCTACACCTTC. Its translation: CASSAYREDNGYTF. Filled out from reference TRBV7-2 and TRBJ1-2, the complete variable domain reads GAGVSQSPSNKVTEKGKDVELRCDPISGHTALYWYRQSLGQGLEFLIYFQGNSAPDKSGLPSDRFSAERTGGSVSTLTIQRTQQEDSAVYLCASSAYREDNGYTFGSGTRLTVV.

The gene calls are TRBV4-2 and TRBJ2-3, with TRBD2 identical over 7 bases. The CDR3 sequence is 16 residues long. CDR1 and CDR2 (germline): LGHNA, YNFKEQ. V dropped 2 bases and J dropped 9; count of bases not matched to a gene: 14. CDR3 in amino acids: CASSQRLAELLSTQYF. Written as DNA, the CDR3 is TGTGCCAGCAGCCAACGCCTAGCGGAGCTATTGAGCACGCAGTATTTT.

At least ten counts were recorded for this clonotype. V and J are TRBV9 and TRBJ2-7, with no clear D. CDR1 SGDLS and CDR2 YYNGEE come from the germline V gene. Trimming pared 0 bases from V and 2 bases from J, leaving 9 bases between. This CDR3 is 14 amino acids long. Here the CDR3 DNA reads TGTGCCAGCAGCGTAGAAGCGCCGGCCTACGAGCAGTACTTC. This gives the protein CASSVEAPAYEQYF.

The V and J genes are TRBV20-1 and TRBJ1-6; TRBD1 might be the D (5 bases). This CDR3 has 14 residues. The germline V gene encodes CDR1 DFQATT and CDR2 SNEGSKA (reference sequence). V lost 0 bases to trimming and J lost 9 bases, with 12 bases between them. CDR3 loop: CSARDQGLGSPLHF. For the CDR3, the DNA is TGCAGTGCTAGAGATCAGGGTTTGGGTTCACCCCTCCACTTT.

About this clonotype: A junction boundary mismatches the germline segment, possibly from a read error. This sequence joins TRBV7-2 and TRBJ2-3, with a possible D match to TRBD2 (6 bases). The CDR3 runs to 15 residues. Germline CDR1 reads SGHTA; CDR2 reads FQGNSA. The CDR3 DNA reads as TGTGCCAGCAGCCTTGTGATTAGCGGTCCAGATATGCAGTATTTT. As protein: CASSLVISGPDMQYF.

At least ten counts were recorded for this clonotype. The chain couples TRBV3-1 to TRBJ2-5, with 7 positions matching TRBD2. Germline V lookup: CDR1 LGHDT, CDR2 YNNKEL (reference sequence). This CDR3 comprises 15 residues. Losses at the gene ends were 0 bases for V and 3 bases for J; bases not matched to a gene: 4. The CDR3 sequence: CASSQEHLAEETQYF. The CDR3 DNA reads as TGTGCCAGCAGCCAAGAGCACCTAGCGGAAGAGACCCAGTACTTC.

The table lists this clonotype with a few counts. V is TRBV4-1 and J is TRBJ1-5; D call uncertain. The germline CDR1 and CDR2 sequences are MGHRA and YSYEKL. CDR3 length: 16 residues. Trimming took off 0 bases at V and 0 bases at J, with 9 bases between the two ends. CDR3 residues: CASSQEGLGSNQPQHF. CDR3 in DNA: TGCGCCAGCAGCCAAGAAGGTCTAGGTAGCAATCAGCCCCAGCATTTT.